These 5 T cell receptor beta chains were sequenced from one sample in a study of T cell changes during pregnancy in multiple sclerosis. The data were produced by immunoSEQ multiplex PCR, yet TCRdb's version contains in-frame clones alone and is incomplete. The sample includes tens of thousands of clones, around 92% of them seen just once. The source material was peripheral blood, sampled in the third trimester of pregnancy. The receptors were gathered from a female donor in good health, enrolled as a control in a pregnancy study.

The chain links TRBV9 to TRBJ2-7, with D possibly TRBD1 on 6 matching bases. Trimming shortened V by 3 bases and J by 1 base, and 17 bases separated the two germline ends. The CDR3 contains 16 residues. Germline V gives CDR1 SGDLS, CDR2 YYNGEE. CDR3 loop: CASSAQDSSISYEQYF. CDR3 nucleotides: TGTGCCAGCAGCGCTCAGGACAGCTCTATTTCCTACGAGCAGTACTTC.

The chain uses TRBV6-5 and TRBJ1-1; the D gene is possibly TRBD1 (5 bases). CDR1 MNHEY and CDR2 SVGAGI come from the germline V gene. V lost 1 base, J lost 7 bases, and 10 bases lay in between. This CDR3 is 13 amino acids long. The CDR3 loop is CASSYLDTNEAFF. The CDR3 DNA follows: TGTGCCAGCAGTTACTTGGACACCAATGAAGCTTTCTTT.

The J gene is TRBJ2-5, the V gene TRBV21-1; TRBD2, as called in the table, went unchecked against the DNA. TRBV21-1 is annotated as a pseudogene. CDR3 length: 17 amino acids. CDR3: CASSKGGAGGTQETQYF. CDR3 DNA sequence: TGTGCCAGCAGCAAAGGGGGCGCGGGGGGGACCCAAGAGACCCAGTACTTC.

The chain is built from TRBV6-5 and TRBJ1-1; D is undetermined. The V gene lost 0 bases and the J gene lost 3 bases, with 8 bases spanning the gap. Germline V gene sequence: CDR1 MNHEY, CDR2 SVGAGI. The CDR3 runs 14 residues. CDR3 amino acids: CASSYSTGYTEAFF. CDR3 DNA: TGTGCCAGCAGTTACTCGACGGGTTACACTGAAGCTTTCTTT.

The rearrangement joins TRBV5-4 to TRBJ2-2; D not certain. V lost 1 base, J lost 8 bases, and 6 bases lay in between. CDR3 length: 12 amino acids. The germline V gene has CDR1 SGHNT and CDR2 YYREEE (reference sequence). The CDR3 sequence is CASSLSLGELFF. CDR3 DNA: TGTGCCAGCAGCTTGTCGCTAGGGGAGCTGTTTTTT.